This TCR beta chain derives from a study of blood T cell repertoires in COVID-19. The CDR3 is 15 residues long. Trimming cost V 6 bases and J 6 bases; bases outside gene matches: 10. The V gene's germline CDR1 is MNHEY and CDR2 SVGAGI. Repertoires were generated with immunoSEQ multiplex PCR, while TCRdb's copy carries only in-frame clones and drops some. The sample lists 250,000 to 300,000 clones, around 90% occurring once. The origin of this receptor is a woman aged 30 to 39 who had recovered from COVID-19. The genes are TRBV6-5 and TRBJ2-7, with 11 bases matching TRBD1. Input material: PBMCs or T cells enriched from blood (not recorded which). CDR3 DNA: TGTGCCAGCAGGGGGACAGGGGGACGTCTAAGCGAGCAGTACTTC. Encoded protein: CASRGTGGRLSEQYF.